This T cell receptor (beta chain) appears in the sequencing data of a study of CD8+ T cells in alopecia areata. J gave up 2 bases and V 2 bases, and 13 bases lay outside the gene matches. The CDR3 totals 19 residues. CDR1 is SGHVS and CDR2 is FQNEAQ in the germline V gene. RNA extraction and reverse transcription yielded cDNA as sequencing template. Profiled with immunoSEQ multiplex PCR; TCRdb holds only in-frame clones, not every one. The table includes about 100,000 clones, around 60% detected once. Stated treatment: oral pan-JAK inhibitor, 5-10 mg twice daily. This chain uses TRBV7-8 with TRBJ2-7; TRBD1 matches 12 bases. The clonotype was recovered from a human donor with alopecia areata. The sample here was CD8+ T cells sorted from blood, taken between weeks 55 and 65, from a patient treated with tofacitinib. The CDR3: CASSLRAGDRDRGPYEQYF. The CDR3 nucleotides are TGTGCCAGCAGCTTAAGGGCGGGGGACCGGGACAGGGGGCCCTACGAGCAGTACTTC.